These T cell receptor beta chains were read from a single sample in a study of blood T cell repertoires in COVID-19. Produced via immunoSEQ multiplex PCR; TCRdb's table is partial and in-frame only. The sample shows 120,000 or so clones, just under 80% of them seen only once. Sample: peripheral blood. The receptor source for this set is a human donor in a cohort sampled during active COVID-19. Each CDR3 is given with its conserved first and last residue. The D gene is left open where the match is weak. Size values are once, few and many counts, or a class for expanded clones, and some rows have none.

TGTGCCAGCAGCTTAGATGCGGTCAGAGGCTACACCTTC,CASSLDAVRGYTF,-,TRBV7-9,TRBJ1-2,-
TGTGCCAGCAGTTACTCTGGGGGGAGGGGATCCTACGAGCAGTACTTC,CASSYSGGRGSYEQYF,TRBD2,TRBV6-5,TRBJ2-7,few
TGCAGCTCGAGGGACACACCGGGGAGCACAGATACGCAGTATTTT,CSSRDTPGSTDTQYF,-,TRBV29-1,TRBJ2-3,-
TGTGCCACCGGGCCGGGAACCAATCAGCCCCAGCATTTT,CATGPGTNQPQHF,-,TRBV10-3,TRBJ1-5,-
TGTGCCAGAAGCTTCCCCGAGGCGGATGAGCAGTTCTTC,CARSFPEADEQFF,-,TRBV7-5,TRBJ2-1,-
TGTGCCAGTTTTAATGGGCCGACTGAAGCTTTCTTT,CASFNGPTEAFF,-,TRBV12-3/TRBV12-4,TRBJ1-1,-
TGTGCCAGCTACCTACCGGGACAGGGATATGGCTACACCTTC,CASYLPGQGYGYTF,TRBD1,TRBV6-5,TRBJ1-2,-
TGTGCCAGCAGAAGTATCGACAGGGGCGAGCAGTACTTC,CASRSIDRGEQYF,TRBD1,TRBV7-2,TRBJ2-7,many
TGTGCCAGTAGTTTGGGACAGGGGTCTGGGGCCAACGTCCTGACTTTC,CASSLGQGSGANVLTF,TRBD1,TRBV19,TRBJ2-6,once
TGTGCCATCAGTGAGTCCGGGACAGCTTACGAGCAGTACTTC,CAISESGTAYEQYF,TRBD1,TRBV10-3,TRBJ2-7,-
TGTGCCAGCCGCACAGGGTCTCTTAACTATGGCTACACCTTC,CASRTGSLNYGYTF,-,TRBV6-5,TRBJ1-2,-
TGTGCCAGCAGCTTGGTTAGGACTAGCGGCATCTACGAGCAGTACTTC,CASSLVRTSGIYEQYF,TRBD2,TRBV5-8,TRBJ2-7,-
TGCGCCAGCAGCAAGCGGGGGGACACAGATACGCAGTATTTT,CASSKRGDTDTQYF,TRBD2,TRBV5-1,TRBJ2-3,few